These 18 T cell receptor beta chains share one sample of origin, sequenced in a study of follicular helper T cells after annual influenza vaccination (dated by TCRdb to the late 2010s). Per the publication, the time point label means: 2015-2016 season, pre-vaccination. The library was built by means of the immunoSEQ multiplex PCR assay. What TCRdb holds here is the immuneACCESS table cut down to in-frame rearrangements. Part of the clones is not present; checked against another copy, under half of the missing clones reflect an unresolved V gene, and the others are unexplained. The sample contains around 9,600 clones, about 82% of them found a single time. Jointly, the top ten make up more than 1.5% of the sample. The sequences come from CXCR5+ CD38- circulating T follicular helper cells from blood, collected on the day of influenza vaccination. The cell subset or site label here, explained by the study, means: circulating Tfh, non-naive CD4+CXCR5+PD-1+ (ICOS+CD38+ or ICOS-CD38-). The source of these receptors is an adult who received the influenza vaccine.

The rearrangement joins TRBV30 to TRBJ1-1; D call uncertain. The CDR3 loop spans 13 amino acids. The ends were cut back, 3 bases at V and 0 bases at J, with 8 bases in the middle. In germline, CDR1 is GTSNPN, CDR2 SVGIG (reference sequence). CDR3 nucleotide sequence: TGTGCCTGGAGATGGGGTTTGAACACTGAAGCTTTCTTT. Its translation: CAWRWGLNTEAFF. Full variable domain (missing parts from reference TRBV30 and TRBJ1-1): SQTIHQWPATLVQPVGSPLSLECTVEGTSNPNLYWYRQAAGRGLQLLFYSVGIGQISSEVPQNLSASRPQDRQFILSSKKLLLSDSGFYLCAWRWGLNTEAFFGQGTRLTVV.

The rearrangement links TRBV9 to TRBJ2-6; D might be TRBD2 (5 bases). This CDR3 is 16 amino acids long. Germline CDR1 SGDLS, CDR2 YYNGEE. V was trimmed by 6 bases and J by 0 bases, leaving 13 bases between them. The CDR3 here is CASTETGYSGANVLTF. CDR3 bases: TGTGCCAGCACCGAAACGGGGTACTCTGGGGCCAACGTCCTGACTTTC.

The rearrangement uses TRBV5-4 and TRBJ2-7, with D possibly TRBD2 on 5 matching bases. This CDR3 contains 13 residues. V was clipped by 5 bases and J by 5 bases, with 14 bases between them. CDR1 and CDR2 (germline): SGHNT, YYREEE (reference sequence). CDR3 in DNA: TGTGCCAGCAGTGAAGGCGGACTTAACGAGCAGTACTTC. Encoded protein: CASSEGGLNEQYF.

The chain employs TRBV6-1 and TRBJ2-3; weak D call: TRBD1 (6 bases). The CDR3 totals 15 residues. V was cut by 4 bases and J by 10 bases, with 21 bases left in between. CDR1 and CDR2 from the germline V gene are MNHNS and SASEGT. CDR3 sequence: CASSVKGVVPSAQYF. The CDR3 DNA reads TGTGCCAGCAGTGTTAAGGGGGTGGTCCCTAGTGCGCAGTATTTT.

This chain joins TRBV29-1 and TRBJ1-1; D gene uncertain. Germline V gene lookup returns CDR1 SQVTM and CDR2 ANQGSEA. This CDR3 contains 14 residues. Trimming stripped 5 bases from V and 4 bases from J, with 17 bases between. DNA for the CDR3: TGCAGCGTTTTTGGGTGGGAGTCGGGCACTGAAGCTTTCTTT. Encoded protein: CSVFGWESGTEAFF.

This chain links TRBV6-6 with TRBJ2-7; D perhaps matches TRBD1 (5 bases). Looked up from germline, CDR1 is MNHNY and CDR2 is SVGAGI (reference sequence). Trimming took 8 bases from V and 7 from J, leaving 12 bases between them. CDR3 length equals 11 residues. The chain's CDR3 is CASLRGSEQYF. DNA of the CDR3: TGTGCCAGCCTAAGGGGTAGTGAGCAGTACTTC.

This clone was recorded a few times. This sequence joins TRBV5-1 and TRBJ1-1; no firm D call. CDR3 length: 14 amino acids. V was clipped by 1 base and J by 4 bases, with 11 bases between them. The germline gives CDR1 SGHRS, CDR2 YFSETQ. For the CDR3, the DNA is TGCGCCAGCAGCTTGACAATTGGGAGCACTGAAGCTTTCTTT. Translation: CASSLTIGSTEAFF.

In DNA, the CDR3 is TGTGCCAGCACCCTTTACGATACGCAGTATTTT. Protein product: CASTLYDTQYF. This chain uses TRBV2 with TRBJ2-3; D gene unclear. Germline V gene lookup returns CDR1 SNHLY and CDR2 FYNNEI. Deletions cut 7 bases from V and 6 bases from J, with 8 bases between. The CDR3 loop spans 11 amino acids.

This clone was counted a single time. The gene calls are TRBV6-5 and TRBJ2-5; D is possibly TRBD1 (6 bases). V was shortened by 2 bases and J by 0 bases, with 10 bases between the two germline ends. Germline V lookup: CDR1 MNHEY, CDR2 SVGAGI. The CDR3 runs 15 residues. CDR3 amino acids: CASSYGQGYQETQYF. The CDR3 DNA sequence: TGTGCCAGCAGTTACGGGCAGGGGTACCAAGAGACCCAGTACTTC.

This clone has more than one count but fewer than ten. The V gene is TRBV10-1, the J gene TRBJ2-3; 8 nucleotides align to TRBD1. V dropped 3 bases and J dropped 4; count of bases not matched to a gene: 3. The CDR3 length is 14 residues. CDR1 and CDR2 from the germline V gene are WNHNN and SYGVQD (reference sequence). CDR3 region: CASSDSGGADTQYF. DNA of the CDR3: TGCGCCAGCAGTGATTCAGGGGGCGCAGATACGCAGTATTTT.

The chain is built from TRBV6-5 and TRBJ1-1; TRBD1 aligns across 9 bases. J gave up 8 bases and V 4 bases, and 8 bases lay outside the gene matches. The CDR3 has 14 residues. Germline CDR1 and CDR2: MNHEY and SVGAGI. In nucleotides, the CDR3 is TGTGCCAGCAGTTGGACAGGGGAGGTCTCCGAAGCTTTCTTT. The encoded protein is CASSWTGEVSEAFF.

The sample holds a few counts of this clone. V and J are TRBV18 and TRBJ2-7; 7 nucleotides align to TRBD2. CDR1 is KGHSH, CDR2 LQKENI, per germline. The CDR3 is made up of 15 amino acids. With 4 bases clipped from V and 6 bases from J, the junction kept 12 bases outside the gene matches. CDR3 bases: TGTGCCAGCTCACTCCGGGAGGCTGAAGGCGGCGAGCAGTACTTC. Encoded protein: CASSLREAEGGEQYF. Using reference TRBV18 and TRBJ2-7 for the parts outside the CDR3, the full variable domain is NAGVMQNPRHLVRRRGQEARLRCSPMKGHSHVYWYRQLPEEGLKFMVYLQKENIIDESGMPKERFSAEFPKEGPSILRIQQVVRGDSAAYFCASSLREAEGGEQYFGPGTRLTVT.

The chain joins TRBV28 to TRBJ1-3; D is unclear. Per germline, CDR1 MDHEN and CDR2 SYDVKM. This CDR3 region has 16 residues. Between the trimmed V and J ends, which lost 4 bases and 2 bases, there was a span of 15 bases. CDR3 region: CASSSGSPVTGNTIYF. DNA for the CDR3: TGTGCCAGCAGTTCGGGCAGCCCGGTTACTGGAAACACCATATATTTT.

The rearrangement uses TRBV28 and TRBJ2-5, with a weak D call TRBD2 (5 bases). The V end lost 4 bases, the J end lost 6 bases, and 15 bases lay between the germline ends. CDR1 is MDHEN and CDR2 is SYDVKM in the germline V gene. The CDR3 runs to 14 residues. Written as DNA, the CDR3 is TGTGCCAGCAGTTGGAAGCACTGGGAGAAGACCCAGTACTTC. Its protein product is CASSWKHWEKTQYF.

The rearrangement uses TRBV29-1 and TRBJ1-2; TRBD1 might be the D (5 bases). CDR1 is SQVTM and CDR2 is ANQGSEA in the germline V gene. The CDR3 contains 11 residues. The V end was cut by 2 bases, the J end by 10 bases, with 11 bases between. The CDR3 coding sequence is TGCAGCGTTGAAAAGGGGAGGGACTACACCTTC. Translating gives CSVEKGRDYTF.

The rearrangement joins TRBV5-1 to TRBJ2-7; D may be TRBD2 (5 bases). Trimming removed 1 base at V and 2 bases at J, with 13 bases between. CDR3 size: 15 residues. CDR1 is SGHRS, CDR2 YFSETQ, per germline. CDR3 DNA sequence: TGCGCCAGCAGCTTGATCACGGGATCTACCTACGAGCAGTACTTC. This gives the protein CASSLITGSTYEQYF.

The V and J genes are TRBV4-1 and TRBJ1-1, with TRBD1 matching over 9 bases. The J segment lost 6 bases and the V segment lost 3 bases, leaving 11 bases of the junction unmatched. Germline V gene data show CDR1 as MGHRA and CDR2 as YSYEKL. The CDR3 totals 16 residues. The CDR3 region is CASSHGTGRGRAEAFF. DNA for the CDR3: TGCGCCAGCAGCCACGGGACAGGGAGGGGAAGGGCTGAAGCTTTCTTT.

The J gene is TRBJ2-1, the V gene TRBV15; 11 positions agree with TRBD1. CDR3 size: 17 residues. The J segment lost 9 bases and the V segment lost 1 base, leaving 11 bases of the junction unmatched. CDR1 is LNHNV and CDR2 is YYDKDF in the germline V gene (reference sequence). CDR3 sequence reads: CATSRASRDRGGSEQFF. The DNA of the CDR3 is TGTGCCACCAGCAGAGCCTCTCGGGACAGGGGGGGAAGTGAGCAGTTCTTC.